This T cell receptor beta chain was profiled in a study of blood T cell repertoires in COVID-19 (dated by TCRdb to 2019 to 2021). Study-wide context: Samples from collaborators originated in the United States, Italy and Spain and spanned both the acute and convalescent phases of COVID-19. The material from the prospective study consisted of cDNA or gDNA derived from T cells, B-cell-depleted T cells, or PBMCs. The dataset comprised deeply sampled blood TCRbeta repertoires from subjects exposed to, actively infected with, or recovered from COVID-19. The repertoires were made available in a free public database intended to serve as a resource for research on the immune response to SARS-CoV-2. The samples were drawn from the first 160 participants of the ongoing ImmuneRACE study and from 1,254 subjects provided by 6 global collaborators. Nearly every sample came with metadata listing a de-identified subject ID, COVID-19 status, age in years and sex. Where available, HLA class I and class II types were obtained from metadata supplied by the sample provider rather than from assay-based typing.

Participants in the prospective study were aged roughly 18 to 89 years, lived in 20 to 25 United States geographic areas, and enrolled through a virtual design. In the prospective study, cohorts were assigned on the basis of participant-reported clinical history obtained from a screening survey and a study questionnaire. Mobile phlebotomists in the prospective study collected whole blood, serum and a nasopharyngeal or oropharyngeal swab from every participant. Participants in the prospective study had the option to provide additional blood draws and questionnaires over a roughly two-month period. Before DNA extraction, prospective study blood samples were shipped either frozen or at room temperature. On the study overall, not on this receptor specifically: The quantity of clinical and demographic metadata differed by source and by participant and was supplied without curation.

About this clone itself: Its antigen is not yet known. No much larger clone is present one base from it, and per-base qualities are unavailable.

The immunoSEQ Assay, a bias-controlled multiplex PCR, was used to amplify TCRbeta CDR3 regions from genomic DNA. On the study's bioinformatics: The number of nucleated cells in each sample was estimated by amplification of reference gene primers within the assay. To quantify the absolute abundance of each unique TCRbeta CDR3 rearrangement, sequence reads were collapsed and filtered. Productive Simpson clonality was computed per sample as the square root of Simpson's diversity index over productive rearrangements. The source is immuneACCESS, and TCRdb retained only in-frame sequences with V and J called. Part of the clones is not carried over; for the studies checked, unresolved V genes explain less than half of this, and the remainder is unexplained. That table furnishes V, J and clone size, whereas the DNA furnished D and trimming. This sample is represented by roughly 260,000 clones; about nine tenths of them were singletons. More than 5% of the sample is held by the ten biggest clonotypes.

The receptor was isolated from a woman younger than 45 with acute COVID-19. The specimen sequenced was PBMCs or T cells enriched from blood (not recorded which).

The DNA sequence follows: TGTGCCATCAGTGAAGGGGGGGGCGGCCAGCCCCAGCATTTT. It codes for CAISEGGGGQPQHF. This chain joins TRBV10-3 to TRBJ1-5, and TRBD1 may be the D gene, going by 6 matching bases. There are 14 amino acids in the CDR3, from cysteine to phenylalanine inclusive. The DNA shown is the 42-base CDR3, in frame from base 1. Trimming at the junction amounts to 3 bases on V and 7 bases on J, and the germline ends lie 13 bases apart. Based on the germline V gene, the CDR1 and CDR2 sequences are ENHRY and SYGVKD.